The entry that follows covers one T cell receptor (beta chain) sequence. Its antigen remains unidentified. The sample belongs to a study of metastatic and nonmetastatic thyroid tumors. Study as a whole: Where malignant and benign thyroid patients were concerned, repertoires were compared across blood and tumor or nodule tissue.

Study-level points and caveats: For both blood and tumor, malignant thyroid tumors reportedly showed significantly higher TCR beta diversity than benign nodules did.

In the authors' methods: Using the CDR3 differences seen across clinicopathological groups, the authors built a distant-metastasis classifier for papillary thyroid cancer, which was meant to discriminate distant-metastatic patients. TCRdb reassembled clones from the PCR reads with MiXCR. The V and J calls were determined by TCRdb, not by the authors. The sample includes 10,000 to 12,000 clones, around two fifths of them seen just once. Thyroid surgery was preceded by no treatment in any patient. V lost 4 bases to trimming and J lost 0 bases, with 7 bases between them. Looked up from germline, CDR1 is MDHEN and CDR2 is SYDVKM. This CDR3 has 14 residues.

The chain recombines TRBV28 with TRBJ1-5; no reliable D call. Sequencing was done on a sample of tumor tissue. The receptor comes from a female donor with papillary thyroid cancer or a benign thyroid nodule (not recorded which). Some clones in this sample may be carry-over from other donors' samples. In nucleotides, the CDR3 is TGTGCCAGCAGTTACGTAGATAGCAATCAGCCCCAGCATTTT. It yields the protein CASSYVDSNQPQHF. Full variable domain (rest looked up from reference TRBV28 and TRBJ1-5): DVKVTQSSRYLVKRTGEKVFLECVQDMDHENMFWYRQDPGLGLRLIYFSYDVKMKEKGDIPEGYSVSREKKERFSLILESASTNQTSMYLCASSYVDSNQPQHFGDGTRLSIL.